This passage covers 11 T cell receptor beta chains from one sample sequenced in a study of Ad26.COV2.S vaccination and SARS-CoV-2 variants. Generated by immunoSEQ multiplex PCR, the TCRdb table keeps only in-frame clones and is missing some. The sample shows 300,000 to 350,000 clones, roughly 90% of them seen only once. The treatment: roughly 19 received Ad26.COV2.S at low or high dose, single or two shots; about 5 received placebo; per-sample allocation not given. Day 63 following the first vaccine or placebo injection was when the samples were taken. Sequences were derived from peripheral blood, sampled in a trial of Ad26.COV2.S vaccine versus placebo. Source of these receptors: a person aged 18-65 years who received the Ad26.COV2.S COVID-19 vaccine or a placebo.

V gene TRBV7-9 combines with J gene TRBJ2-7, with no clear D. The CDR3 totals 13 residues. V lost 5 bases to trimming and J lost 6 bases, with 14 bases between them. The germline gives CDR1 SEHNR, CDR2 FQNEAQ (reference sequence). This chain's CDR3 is CASSTEPAFEQYF. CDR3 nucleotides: TGTGCCAGCAGCACGGAGCCTGCCTTCGAGCAGTACTTC.

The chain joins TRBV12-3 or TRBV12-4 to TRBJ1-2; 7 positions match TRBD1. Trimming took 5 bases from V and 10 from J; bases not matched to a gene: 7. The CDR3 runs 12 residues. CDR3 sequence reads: CASSKRGQNYTF. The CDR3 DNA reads TGTGCCAGCAGTAAGAGGGGACAGAACTACACCTTC.

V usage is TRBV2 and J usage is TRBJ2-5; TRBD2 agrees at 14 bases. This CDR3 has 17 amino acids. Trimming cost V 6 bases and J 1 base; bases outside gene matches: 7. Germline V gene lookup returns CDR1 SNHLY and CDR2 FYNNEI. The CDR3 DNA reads TGTGCCAGCAGACCGGGACTAGCGGGAGCGCTCCAAGAGACCCAGTACTTC. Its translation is CASRPGLAGALQETQYF.

This CDR3 reads CASSLESRQAPYTF. In nucleotides, the CDR3 is TGCGCCAGCAGCTTGGAGTCACGACAAGCCCCCTACACCTTC. V and J are TRBV5-1 and TRBJ1-2; D gene uncertain. The V gene lost 0 bases and the J gene lost 10 bases, with 16 bases spanning the gap. The germline gives CDR1 SGHRS, CDR2 YFSETQ. This CDR3 contains 14 residues.

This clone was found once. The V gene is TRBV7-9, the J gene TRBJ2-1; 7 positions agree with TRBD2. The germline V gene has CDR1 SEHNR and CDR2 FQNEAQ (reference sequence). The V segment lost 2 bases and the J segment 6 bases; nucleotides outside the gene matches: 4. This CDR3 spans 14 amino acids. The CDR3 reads CASSLRLAGNEQFF. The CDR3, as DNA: TGTGCCAGCAGCTTAAGACTAGCTGGCAATGAGCAGTTCTTC.

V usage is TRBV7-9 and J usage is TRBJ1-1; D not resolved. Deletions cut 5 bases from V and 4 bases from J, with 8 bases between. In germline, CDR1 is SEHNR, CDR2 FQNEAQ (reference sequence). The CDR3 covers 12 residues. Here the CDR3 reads CASSHSGTEAFF. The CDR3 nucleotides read TGTGCCAGCAGCCACTCGGGCACTGAAGCTTTCTTT.

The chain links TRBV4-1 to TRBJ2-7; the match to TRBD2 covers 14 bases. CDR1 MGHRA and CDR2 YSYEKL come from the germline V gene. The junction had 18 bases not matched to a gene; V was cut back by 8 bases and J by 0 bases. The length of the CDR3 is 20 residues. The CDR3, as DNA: TGCGCCAGCCGGTTACTTTACGGACTAGCGGGGGGAAAAAGCTCCTACGAGCAGTACTTC. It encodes CASRLLYGLAGGKSSYEQYF.

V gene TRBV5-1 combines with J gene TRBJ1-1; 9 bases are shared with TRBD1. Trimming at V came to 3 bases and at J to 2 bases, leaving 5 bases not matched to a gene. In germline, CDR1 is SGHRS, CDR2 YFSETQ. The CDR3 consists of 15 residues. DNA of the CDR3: TGCGCCAGCAGCTCGGACAGGGGAGGAAACACTGAAGCTTTCTTT. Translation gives CASSSDRGGNTEAFF. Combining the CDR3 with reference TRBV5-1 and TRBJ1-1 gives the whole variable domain KAGVTQTPRYLIKTRGQQVTLSCSPISGHRSVSWYQQTPGQGLQFLFEYFSETQRNKGNFPGRFSGRQFSNSRSEMNVSTLELGDSALYLCASSSDRGGNTEAFFGQGTRLTVV.

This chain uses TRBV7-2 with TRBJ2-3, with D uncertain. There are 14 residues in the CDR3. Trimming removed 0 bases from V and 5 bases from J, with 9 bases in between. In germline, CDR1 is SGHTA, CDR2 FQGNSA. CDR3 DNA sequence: TGTGCCAGCAGCTTAGCGCGCTACAAAGATACGCAGTATTTT. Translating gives CASSLARYKDTQYF. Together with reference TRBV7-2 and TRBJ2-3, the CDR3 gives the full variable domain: GAGVSQSPSNKVTEKGKDVELRCDPISGHTALYWYRQSLGQGLEFLIYFQGNSAPDKSGLPSDRFSAERTGGSVSTLTIQRTQQEDSAVYLCASSLARYKDTQYFGPGTRLTVL.

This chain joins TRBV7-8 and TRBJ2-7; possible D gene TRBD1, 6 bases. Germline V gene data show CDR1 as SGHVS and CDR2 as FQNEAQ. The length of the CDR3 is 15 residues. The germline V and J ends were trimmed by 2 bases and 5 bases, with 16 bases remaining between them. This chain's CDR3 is CASSLKRGKFDEQYF. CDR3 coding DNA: TGTGCCAGCAGCTTAAAAAGGGGGAAGTTCGACGAGCAGTACTTC.

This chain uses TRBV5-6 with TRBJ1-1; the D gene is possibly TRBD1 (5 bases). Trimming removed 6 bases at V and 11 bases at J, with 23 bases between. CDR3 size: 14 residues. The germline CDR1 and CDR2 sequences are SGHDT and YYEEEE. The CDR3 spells CASTEAGTPKRAFF. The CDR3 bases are TGTGCCAGCACTGAAGCCGGGACCCCAAAAAGGGCTTTCTTT.